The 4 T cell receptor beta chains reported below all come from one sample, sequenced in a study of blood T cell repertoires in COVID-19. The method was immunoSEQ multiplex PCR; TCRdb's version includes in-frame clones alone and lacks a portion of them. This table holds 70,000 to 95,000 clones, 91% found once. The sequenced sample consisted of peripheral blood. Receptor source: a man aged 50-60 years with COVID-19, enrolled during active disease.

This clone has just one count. In DNA form, the CDR3 reads TGTGCCAGCTGGGACAGCGCCGGAAACACCATATATTTT. Protein sequence: CASWDSAGNTIYF. J is TRBJ1-3 and V is TRBV6-5; 7 positions agree with TRBD1. The CDR3 has 13 residues. The trim removed 8 bases at V and 4 bases at J, leaving 5 bases unmatched. The germline CDR1 and CDR2 sequences are MNHEY and SVGAGI.

The CDR3 sequence is CASSLSAGSTYEQYV. CDR3 in DNA: TGTGCCAGCAGCCTGTCGGCAGGGTCTACCTACGAGCAGTACGTC. The J gene is TRBJ2-7, the V gene TRBV7-2, with D possibly being TRBD1 (5 bases). The CDR3 spans 15 residues. V was trimmed by 5 bases and J by 2 bases, leaving 16 bases between them. The germline CDR1 and CDR2 sequences are SGHTA and FQGNSA.

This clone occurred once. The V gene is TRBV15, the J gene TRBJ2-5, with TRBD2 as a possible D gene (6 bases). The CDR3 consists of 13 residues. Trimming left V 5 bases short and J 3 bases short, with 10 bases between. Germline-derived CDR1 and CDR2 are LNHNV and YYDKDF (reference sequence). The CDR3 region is CATSGDLKETQYF. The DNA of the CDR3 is TGTGCCACCAGCGGGGACTTAAAAGAGACCCAGTACTTC.

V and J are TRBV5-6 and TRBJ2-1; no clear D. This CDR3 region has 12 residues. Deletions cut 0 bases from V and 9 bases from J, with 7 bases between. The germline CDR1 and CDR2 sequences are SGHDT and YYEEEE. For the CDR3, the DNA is TGTGCCAGCAGCTTGGTGGAGCGTGAGCAGTTCTTC. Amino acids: CASSLVEREQFF.